This section outlines one T cell receptor (beta chain) sequence together with its context. This sample stems from a study of cytomegalovirus exposure and HLA in healthy donors. Germline lookup yields CDR1 MGHRA and CDR2 YSYEKL. The CDR3 extends over 17 amino acids. V lost 2 bases, J lost 6 bases, and 12 bases stayed unmatched. Vbeta (60) and Jbeta (13) primers were used in the PCR. TCRdb keeps only in-frame clones here, not all; method: immunoSEQ multiplex PCR. In the table there are a few hundred thousand clones, approximately 80% of which are singletons. The receptor's source is a man younger than 45 in good health and CMV-seronegative. Sequencing used PBMCs. The rearrangement uses TRBV4-1 and TRBJ1-5; TRBD1 matches 8 bases. Written as DNA, the CDR3 is TGCGCCAGCAGCCAACCGCAGACAGGGGCCCTAAGTCAGCCCCAGCATTTT. It translates to CASSQPQTGALSQPQHF.